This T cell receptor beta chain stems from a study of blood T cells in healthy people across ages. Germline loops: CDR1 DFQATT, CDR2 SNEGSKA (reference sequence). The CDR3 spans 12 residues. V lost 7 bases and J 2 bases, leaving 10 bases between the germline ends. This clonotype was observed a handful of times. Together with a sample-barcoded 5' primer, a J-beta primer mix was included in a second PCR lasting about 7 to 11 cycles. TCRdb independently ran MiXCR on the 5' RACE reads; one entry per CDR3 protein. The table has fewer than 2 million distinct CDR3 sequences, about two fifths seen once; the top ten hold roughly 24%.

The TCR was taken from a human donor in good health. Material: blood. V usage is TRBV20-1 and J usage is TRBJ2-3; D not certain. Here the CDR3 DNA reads TGCAGTGGCCTTGGATCCACAGATACGCAGTATTTT. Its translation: CSGLGSTDTQYF.